The entry that follows covers one T cell receptor beta chain sequence. Its antigen has not been determined. No per-base quality is available; no much larger clone lies one base away. The sample comes from a study of siplizumab effects on memory and regulatory T cells (dated by TCRdb to 2018 to 2020). Broadly, across the study: The effect of the anti-CD2 antibody siplizumab on alloreactive T-cell subsets was examined in allogeneic mixed lymphocyte reactions constructed from human PBMCs.

The library came from the immunoSEQ multiplex PCR assay. Roughly 10^5 TCR templates per sample were assayed on the deep sequencing platform. Genomic DNA extracted from sorted T cells was used for TCRbeta CDR3 sequencing. Regarding the original processing steps: The R programming language was used for clonal analysis of TCRbeta CDR3 data. Comparing unstimulated samples against CFSE-low samples taken after the reaction was how alloreactive CD4+ and CD8+ clones were defined. Regulatory or non-regulatory origin was assigned to alloreactive CD4+ clones by matching of sequences to sorted unstimulated Treg and non-Treg repertoires. TCRdb holds this immuneACCESS table with in-frame rearrangements only. Some clones are missing; in checked studies, unresolved V genes explain under half, and the rest has no known cause. V, J and clone size were drawn from that table, and D and trimming were deduced from the DNA. The sample table records approximately 120,000 clones; under 95% of these occur just once. Around 0.73% of the sample goes to the ten largest clones.

Sorted unstimulated T cells and proliferating T cells recovered from mixed lymphocyte reactions underwent TCRbeta CDR3 sequencing. Fresh whole blood from roughly ten HLA-typed healthy donors was used to isolate PBMCs. Unstimulated CD4+ regulatory T cells were FACS-sorted to map the origin of alloreactive clones. What the authors observed across the whole study: The cumulative frequency of alloreactive sequences that could be traced back to unstimulated CD4+ memory T cells was significantly reduced by siplizumab. Roughly 75-96% of proliferating CD4+ or CD8+ clones could not be assigned a naive or memory phenotype. Of the alloreactive CD4+ clones that could be mapped, the Treg-derived share averaged about 63% with siplizumab compared with around 27% in control reactions. Compared with memory T cells, unstimulated naive T cells appeared more diverse, and naive cells seemed to make a substantial contribution to the alloresponse. Sequences below about 10^-5 frequency were poorly captured, so only a minor fraction of alloreactive clones could be mapped to unstimulated subsets. The suppressive function of proliferating Tregs from siplizumab cultures was not functionally confirmed.

The CDR3 contains 17 residues, cysteine and phenylalanine counted. Only the CDR3 region is kept as DNA, spanning 51 bases read in frame from base 1. Clipping removes 3 bases from V and 5 bases from J, with 6 as the unmatched junction base count. From the germline V gene, CDR1 is SGHTA and CDR2 is FQGNSA. Specimen: Tregs sorted from blood. The chain employs TRBV7-2 and TRBJ2-2; 13 middle bases align to TRBD2. This TCR came from a human donor in good health. The CDR3 region reads CASSLLRTSGSTGELFF. The nucleotide sequence is TGTGCCAGCAGCTTGCTCAGGACTAGCGGGAGTACCGGGGAGCTGTTTTTT. Beyond the CDR3, the reference TRBV7-2 and TRBJ2-2 genes provide the residues; the full variable domain reads: GAGVSQSPSNKVTEKGKDVELRCDPISGHTALYWYRQSLGQGLEFLIYFQGNSAPDKSGLPSDRFSAERTGGSVSTLTIQRTQQEDSAVYLCASSLLRTSGSTGELFFGEGSRLTVL.